This T cell receptor beta chain was recorded in a study of T cell responses to AZD1222 COVID-19 vaccine. As for this clone: The antigen is unknown.

Libraries were prepared by immunoSEQ multiplex PCR; TCRdb keeps only in-frame clonotypes and omits some of them. Of 120,000 to 150,000 clones detected, roughly 87% appear once; the ten largest clones hold under 2%. Study observations and caveats: Clonal diversity was possibly underestimated; the donors were predominantly white British and more often female.

CDR3 length: 16 amino acids. Germline loops: CDR1 GTSNPN, CDR2 SVGIG (reference sequence). Trimming pared 2 bases from V and 8 bases from J, leaving 21 bases between. J is TRBJ1-4 and V is TRBV30; possible D gene TRBD1, 5 bases. This TCR derives from an adult who received the AZD1222 COVID-19 vaccine. The input for sequencing was peripheral blood, taken 28 days after the second AZD1222 dose. This chain's CDR3 is CAWSLPAAGLGEKLFF. The CDR3 coding sequence is TGTGCCTGGAGTTTACCCGCGGCAGGGCTTGGCGAAAAACTGTTTTTT.